A single sample is the source of the 8 T cell receptor beta chains below, sequenced in a study of T cells in localized non-small cell lung cancer. Here immunoSEQ multiplex PCR was the method, and the copy in TCRdb shows in-frame clones only, minus some. The sample lists approximately 50,000 clones, 86% occurring once. This specimen consisted of PBMCs, obtained before any cancer treatment. These receptors were taken from a man aged 35-75 years with stage II lung adenocarcinoma.

V gene TRBV28 combines with J gene TRBJ1-6, with a weak D call TRBD1 (5 bases). This CDR3 region has 15 residues. Germline CDR1 reads MDHEN; CDR2 reads SYDVKM. Trimming pared 4 bases from V and 5 bases from J, leaving 12 bases between. CDR3 sequence reads: CASSSGTRNNSPLHF. The CDR3 DNA follows: TGTGCCAGCAGTTCAGGGACCAGGAATAATTCACCCCTCCACTTT.

The CDR3 sequence is CASSQPLDSEQFF. The CDR3 nucleotides are TGCGCCAGCAGCCAACCTTTGGACAGTGAGCAGTTCTTC. The chain links TRBV4-1 to TRBJ2-1, with D perhaps matching TRBD1 (6 bases). The CDR3 spans 13 residues. Germline values: CDR1 MGHRA, CDR2 YSYEKL. The V gene lost 2 bases and the J gene lost 9 bases, with 11 bases spanning the gap.

The chain is built from TRBV28 and TRBJ1-2; the D gene is possibly TRBD1 (6 bases). Per the germline V gene, CDR1 is MDHEN and CDR2 is SYDVKM. Between the trimmed V and J ends, which lost 6 bases and 9 bases, there was a span of 8 bases. This CDR3 has 10 residues. The CDR3 loop is CASSGDSYTF. CDR3 in DNA: TGTGCCAGCAGCGGGGACAGCTACACCTTC.

This rearrangement joins TRBV9 to TRBJ2-2; the match to TRBD2 covers 9 bases. The CDR3 consists of 15 residues. After removal of 4 bases from V and 4 bases from J, the junction contained 5 bases not matched to a gene. The germline V gene has CDR1 SGDLS and CDR2 YYNGEE. The CDR3: CASSPSAGGTGELFF. Written as DNA, the CDR3 is TGTGCCAGCAGCCCTTCAGCGGGGGGCACCGGGGAGCTGTTTTTT.

This clone showed up just once. This chain links TRBV29-1 with TRBJ1-1; tentative D call: TRBD1 (5 bases). This CDR3 comprises 16 residues. The V end lost 0 bases, the J end lost 0 bases, and 14 bases lay between the germline ends. Germline V gene lookup returns CDR1 SQVTM and CDR2 ANQGSEA. CDR3 in amino acids: CSVEDQRGFMNTEAFF. The CDR3 DNA reads TGCAGCGTTGAAGATCAGCGGGGGTTCATGAACACTGAAGCTTTCTTT.

This rearrangement joins TRBV4-2 to TRBJ1-5; no firm D call. This CDR3 comprises 15 residues. Per germline, CDR1 LGHNA and CDR2 YNFKEQ. V lost 0 bases and J 0 bases, leaving 6 bases between the germline ends. The CDR3 region is CASSQDSNSNQPQHF. CDR3 in DNA: TGTGCCAGCAGCCAAGACAGTAATAGCAATCAGCCCCAGCATTTT.

J is TRBJ1-2 and V is TRBV19; 7 bases align to TRBD1. Trimming at V came to 5 bases and at J to 7 bases, leaving 13 bases not matched to a gene. The CDR3 totals 15 residues. Germline assignment: CDR1 LNHDA and CDR2 SQIVND (reference sequence). CDR3 protein: CASSASDRMASGYTF. CDR3 sequence (DNA): TGTGCCAGTAGTGCGTCGGACAGGATGGCAAGTGGCTACACCTTC. Full variable domain (remainder filled in from reference TRBV19 and TRBJ1-2): DGGITQSPKYLFRKEGQNVTLSCEQNLNHDAMYWYRQDPGQGLRLIYYSQIVNDFQKGDIAEGYSVSREKKESFPLTVTSAQKNPTAFYLCASSASDRMASGYTFGSGTRLTVV.

V usage is TRBV19 and J usage is TRBJ1-1; no clear D. The CDR3 length is 13 residues. Per the germline V gene, CDR1 is LNHDA and CDR2 is SQIVND (reference sequence). V was cut by 8 bases and J by 3 bases, with 13 bases left in between. The CDR3: CASLSGRYTEAFF. The DNA for the CDR3 is TGTGCCAGTTTGTCCGGGAGGTACACTGAAGCTTTCTTT.